The T cell receptor beta chain under discussion was sequenced for a study of blood T cell repertoires in COVID-19. Study-level information: PBMCs, B-cell-depleted T cells, or T cells provided the cDNA or gDNA that made up the material.

Recruitment covered about 25 US areas and drew participants whose ages spanned roughly 18 to 90 years. Cohort 3 donors counted as recovered after two negative PCRs, clearance, or resolved symptoms. This CDR3 contains 19 residues. Germline CDR1 reads MGHRA; CDR2 reads YSYEKL. V was pared by 1 base and J by 1 base, with 12 bases of the junction left unmatched. Method: immunoSEQ multiplex PCR; TCRdb's copy keeps in-frame clones and lacks some. The data show some 230,000 clones, about 80% seen once. V gene TRBV4-1 combines with J gene TRBJ1-2; 10 bases agree with TRBD1. The source of this sequence is a man in his forties or fifties who had recovered from COVID-19. Input material: PBMCs or T cells enriched from blood (not recorded which). The CDR3 DNA is TGCGCCAGCAGCCAAGGGAGGGGCCTAGGGACAGGGGATAACTATGGCTACACCTTC. Protein sequence: CASSQGRGLGTGDNYGYTF.